This T cell receptor (beta chain) comes out of a study of blood T cell repertoires in COVID-19. About the study: PBMCs, B-cell-depleted T cells, or T cells were the source of the cDNA or gDNA that made up the material.

Authors' analysis steps: By means of reference gene primer amplification, nucleated cell counts were estimated. Sequencing used immunoSEQ multiplex PCR; TCRdb keeps in-frame clones, though not all of them. V and J calls and clone size come straight from that table; D and trimming were deduced from the DNA. The table shows 95,000 to 150,000 clones, with 70% to 85% occurring only once. The CDR3 is made up of 15 amino acids. CDR1 and CDR2 from the germline V gene are SGHRS and YFSETQ. The V and J ends lost 4 bases and 2 bases respectively, with 15 bases between them. The TCR sequence derives from a woman aged 70-85 years with acute or convalescent COVID-19. The sequencing input was peripheral blood. The chain carries TRBV5-1 and TRBJ2-5; the D gene is possibly TRBD2 (6 bases). The CDR3 reads CASSVRGWSQETQYF. Written as DNA, the CDR3 is TGCGCCAGCAGCGTGCGGGGTTGGTCGCAAGAGACCCAGTACTTC.